This T cell receptor beta chain was observed in a study of T cells in Graves' hyperthyroidism and ophthalmopathy. As concerns this clonotype: Antigen unknown.

Whole-study results and caveats: Most clonotypes that expanded in the thyroid above 0.001 also showed up in blood.

RNA transcripts were the template for amplifying TCR beta CDR3 regions. First-round RT-PCR targeting the TCR CDR3 was performed with the HTBI primer set. TCRdb re-called the multiplex PCR reads with MiXCR, one entry per CDR3 protein. The data show about 55,000 distinct CDR3 sequences, about 53% seen once. The study based diagnoses on clinical symptoms, serum thyroxine and TRAb, thyroid ultrasound and orbital computed tomography. Sequencing used blood. The clonotype originates from a woman in her fifties or sixties with Graves' ophthalmopathy.

CDR3 in amino acids: CSARDGDRANYTF. The CDR3 DNA follows: TGCAGTGCTAGAGATGGGGACAGGGCGAACTACACCTTC. V and J are TRBV20-1 and TRBJ1-2; 9 bases line up with TRBD1. CDR1 is DFQATT, CDR2 SNEGSKA, per germline (reference sequence). The CDR3 is 13 residues long. V was pared by 0 bases and J by 10 bases, with 6 bases of the junction left unmatched.